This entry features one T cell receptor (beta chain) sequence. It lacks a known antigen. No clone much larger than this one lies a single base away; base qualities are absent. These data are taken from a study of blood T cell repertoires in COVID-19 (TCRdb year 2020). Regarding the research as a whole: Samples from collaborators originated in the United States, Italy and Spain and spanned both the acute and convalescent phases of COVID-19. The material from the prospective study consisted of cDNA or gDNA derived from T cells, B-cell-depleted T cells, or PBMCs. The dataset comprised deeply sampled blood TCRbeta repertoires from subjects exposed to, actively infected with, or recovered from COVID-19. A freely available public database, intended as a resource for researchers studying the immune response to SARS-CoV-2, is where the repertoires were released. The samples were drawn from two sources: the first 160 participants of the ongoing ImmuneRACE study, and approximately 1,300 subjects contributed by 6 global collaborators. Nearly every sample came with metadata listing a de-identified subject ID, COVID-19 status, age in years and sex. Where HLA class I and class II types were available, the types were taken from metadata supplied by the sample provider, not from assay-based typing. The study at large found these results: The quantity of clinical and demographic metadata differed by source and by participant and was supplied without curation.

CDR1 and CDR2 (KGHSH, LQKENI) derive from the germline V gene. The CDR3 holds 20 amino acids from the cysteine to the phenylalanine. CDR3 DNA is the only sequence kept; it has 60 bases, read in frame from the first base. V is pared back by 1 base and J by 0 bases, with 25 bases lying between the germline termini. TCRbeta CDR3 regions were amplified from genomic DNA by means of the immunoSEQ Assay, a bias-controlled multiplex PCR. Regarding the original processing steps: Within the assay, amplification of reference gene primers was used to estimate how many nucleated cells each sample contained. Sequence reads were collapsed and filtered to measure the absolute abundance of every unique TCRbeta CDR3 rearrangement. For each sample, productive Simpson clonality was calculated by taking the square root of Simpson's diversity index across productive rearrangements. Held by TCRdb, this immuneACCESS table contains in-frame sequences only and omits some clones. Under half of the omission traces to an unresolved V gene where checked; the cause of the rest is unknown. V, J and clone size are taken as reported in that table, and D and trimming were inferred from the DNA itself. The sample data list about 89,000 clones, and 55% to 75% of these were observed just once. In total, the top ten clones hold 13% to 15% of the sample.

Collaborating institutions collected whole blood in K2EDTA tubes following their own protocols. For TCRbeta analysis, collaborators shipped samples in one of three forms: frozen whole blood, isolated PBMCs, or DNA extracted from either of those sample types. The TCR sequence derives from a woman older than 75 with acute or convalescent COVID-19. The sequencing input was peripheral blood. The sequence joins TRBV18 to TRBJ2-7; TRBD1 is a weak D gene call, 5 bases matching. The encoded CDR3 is CASSPLDAPPIGRDSYEQYF. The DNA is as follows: TGTGCCAGCTCACCACTCGACGCCCCCCCGATTGGCAGGGACTCCTACGAGCAGTACTTC.